The 9 T cell receptor beta chains below were found in one sample sequenced in a study of blood T cells in healthy people across ages. The use of a sample-barcoded 5' primer and a J-beta primer mix characterized a second PCR of roughly 7 to 11 cycles. TCRdb recomputed calls from the 5' RACE reads with MiXCR, one row per CDR3 protein. The profile shows approximately 1.5 million distinct CDR3 sequences, 40% to 45% of them singletons. Sequencing used blood. The receptors shown here come from a woman between 18 and 29 years old in good health.

This clonotype appeared a few times. The chain is built from TRBV30 and TRBJ2-5, with 9 bases matching TRBD1. Germline V gene sequence: CDR1 GTSNPN, CDR2 SVGIG (reference sequence). V was pared by 3 bases and J by 5 bases, with 7 bases of the junction left unmatched. The CDR3 is 14 amino acids. The CDR3 here is CAWSLGQGLETQYF. The CDR3 nucleotides are TGTGCCTGGAGCCTGGGACAGGGTTTGGAGACCCAGTACTTC. Full variable domain (remainder filled in from reference TRBV30 and TRBJ2-5): SQTIHQWPATLVQPVGSPLSLECTVEGTSNPNLYWYRQAAGRGLQLLFYSVGIGQISSEVPQNLSASRPQDRQFILSSKKLLLSDSGFYLCAWSLGQGLETQYFGPGTRLLVL.

This clonotype has only a few counts. This sequence joins TRBV20-1 and TRBJ1-2, with 9 bases identical to TRBD1. Germline V gene sequence: CDR1 DFQATT, CDR2 SNEGSKA (reference sequence). The CDR3 runs 12 residues. J lost 4 bases, V lost 5 bases, and 2 bases had no gene match. The CDR3 sequence: CSAWDRVYGYTF. The CDR3 coding sequence is TGCAGTGCTTGGGACAGGGTCTATGGCTACACCTTC.

The genes are TRBV15 and TRBJ2-1; D call uncertain. The V gene's germline CDR1 is LNHNV and CDR2 YYDKDF (reference sequence). V lost 11 bases to trimming and J lost 4 bases, with 15 bases between them. The CDR3 runs 13 residues. In DNA, the CDR3 is TGTGCCGCCACTCCTGACAAATACAATGAGCAGTTCTTC. Translating gives CAATPDKYNEQFF. Filled out from reference TRBV15 and TRBJ2-1, the complete variable domain reads DAMVIQNPRYQVTQFGKPVTLSCSQTLNHNVMYWYQQKSSQAPKLLFHYYDKDFNNEADTPDNFQSRRPNTSFCFLDIRSPGLGDTAMYLCAATPDKYNEQFFGPGTRLTVL.

The count of this clonotype is one. This chain connects TRBV3-1 to TRBJ2-7; tentatively, D is TRBD2 (6 bases). Germline V gene sequence: CDR1 LGHDT, CDR2 YNNKEL (reference sequence). V dropped 6 bases and J dropped 2 bases, with 17 bases sitting between them. The CDR3 length is 15 residues. The CDR3 region has the DNA TGTGCCAGCAGTTTGCGGGACCACCCTACCTACGAGCAGTACTTC. Its protein is CASSLRDHPTYEQYF.

The genes are TRBV4-1 and TRBJ1-1; no clear D gene. The CDR3 is made up of 16 amino acids. V lost 0 bases and J 4 bases, leaving 15 bases between the germline ends. CDR1 MGHRA and CDR2 YSYEKL come from the germline V gene. CDR3 sequence: CASSQEGGSGGTEAFF. CDR3 DNA sequence: TGCGCCAGCAGCCAAGAAGGAGGGTCGGGTGGCACTGAAGCTTTCTTT.

CDR3 in DNA: TGTGCCAGCAGCCCAGAGGTCAGAACCTACGAGCAGTACTTC. Translating it yields CASSPEVRTYEQYF. The V gene is TRBV7-9, the J gene TRBJ2-7, with D unclear. Trimming pared 5 bases from V and 2 bases from J, leaving 13 bases between. This CDR3 comprises 14 residues. The germline V gene encodes CDR1 SEHNR and CDR2 FQNEAQ (reference sequence).

The V gene is TRBV9, the J gene TRBJ2-4; D may be TRBD1 (5 bases). The CDR3 covers 14 residues. Germline assignment: CDR1 SGDLS and CDR2 YYNGEE. V shed 4 bases and J shed 13 bases, with 21 bases lying between them. In DNA, the CDR3 is TGTGCCAGCAGCCCACCGACAGAGTACAATGAGCAGTACTTC. It encodes CASSPPTEYNEQYF.

This chain connects TRBV20-1 to TRBJ2-3, with 14 nucleotides matching TRBD2. CDR1 and CDR2 from the germline V gene are DFQATT and SNEGSKA (reference sequence). The trim removed 2 bases at V and 14 bases at J, leaving 9 bases unmatched. The length of the CDR3 is 14 residues. In DNA, the CDR3 is TGCAGTGCTAGAAGTGCGGGACTAGCGGGAGTAGGGTATTTT. Translating it yields CSARSAGLAGVGYF.

The chain recombines TRBV5-1 with TRBJ2-1, with TRBD2 matching 9 bases. Germline CDR1 and CDR2: SGHRS and YFSETQ. Trimming removed 2 bases from V and 13 bases from J; junction bases left unmatched: 13. The CDR3 loop spans 15 amino acids. In DNA form, the CDR3 reads TGCGCCAGCAGCTTCAATAGCGGGAGTGGACAGACCCAGTTCTTC. Amino acids: CASSFNSGSGQTQFF.